The present T cell receptor (beta chain) was sequenced within a study of T cell responses to AZD1222 COVID-19 vaccine. CDR1 is SNHLY, CDR2 FYNNEI, per germline. The CDR3 is 12 amino acids. The V end lost 8 bases, the J end lost 4 bases, and 12 bases lay between the germline ends. Findings and limits, study-wide: Donors in the cohort were predominantly white British and more often female, and clonal diversity was possibly underestimated. Receipt of two AZD1222 doses was followed by a rise in Spike-specific TCR breadth and depth. Mapped onto spike, vaccine-associated CD4 TCRs spanned it and were dominant at 160-218 and 743-854.

Only in-frame clones appear in the TCRdb table, and some are missing; sequencing was by immunoSEQ multiplex PCR. The repertoire includes about 130,000 clones, roughly nine tenths of them detected once, and roughly 6.5% sits in the top ten. Of note for this clone: Its antigen is undetermined.

The chain is built from TRBV2 and TRBJ2-7, with D possibly TRBD1 on 6 matching bases. The TCR sequence derives from an adult in good health. Sequenced here: peripheral blood, sampled on day 0 of AZD1222 vaccination. The CDR3: CASGSQGYEQYF. The CDR3 coding sequence is TGTGCCAGCGGCAGTCAGGGGTACGAGCAGTACTTC.